Sequencing of this T cell receptor beta chain was carried out in a study of beta chain features in type 1 diabetes. About the research overall: All samples together contributed 85 million to 120 million sorted cells for examination.

This clone showed up just a few times. What it recognizes is unknown. Naive, central memory, regulatory and stem cell-like memory cells within the CD4+ compartment were sorted using CD45RO/CCR7/CD25/CD127/CD95/CD27. The whole isolated RNA underwent reverse transcription, so sequencing captured expressed TCRB transcripts. Naive, central memory and regulatory T cell samples averaged about 3.3 million immunoSEQ reads each. Assay used: immunoSEQ multiplex PCR; TCRdb lists only in-frame clones, some missing. Of a few hundred thousand clones listed, about a tenth are singletons. General study findings and limits: Shortening of TCRB CDR3s, moderate but significant, appeared in all four CD4+ subsets of Type 1 diabetes patients.

CDR3 length: 16 amino acids. Germline loops: CDR1 SGHDT, CDR2 YYEEEE. Trimming cost V 4 bases and J 2 bases, with 19 bases left between them. The sequence was collected from a man under 40 with type 1 diabetes. The sequenced sample was naive CD4+ T cells from blood. The V and J genes are TRBV5-6 and TRBJ2-7, with D tentatively TRBD1 (5 bases). The CDR3 nucleotides are TGTGCCAGCAGCCTCGAACCGGCAGTCAGGGCCTACGAGCAGTACTTC. Amino acids: CASSLEPAVRAYEQYF.